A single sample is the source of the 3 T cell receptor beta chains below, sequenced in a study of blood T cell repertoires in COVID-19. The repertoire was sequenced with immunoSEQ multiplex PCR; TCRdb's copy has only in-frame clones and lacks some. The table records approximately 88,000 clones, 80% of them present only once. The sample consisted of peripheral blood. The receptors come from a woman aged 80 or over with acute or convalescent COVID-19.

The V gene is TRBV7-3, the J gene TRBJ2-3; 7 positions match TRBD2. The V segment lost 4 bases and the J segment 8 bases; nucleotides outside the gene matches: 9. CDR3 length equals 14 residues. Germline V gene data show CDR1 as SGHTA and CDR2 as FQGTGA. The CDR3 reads CASSSRLAPTTQYF. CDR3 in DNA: TGTGCCAGCAGCTCCAGACTAGCCCCGACTACGCAGTATTTT.

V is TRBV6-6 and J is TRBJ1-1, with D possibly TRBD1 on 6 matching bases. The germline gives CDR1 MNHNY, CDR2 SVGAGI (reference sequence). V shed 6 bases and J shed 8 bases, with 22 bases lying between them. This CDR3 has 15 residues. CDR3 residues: CASSNKEPGTIEAFF. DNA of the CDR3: TGTGCCAGCAGCAATAAGGAACCCGGGACAATAGAAGCTTTCTTT.

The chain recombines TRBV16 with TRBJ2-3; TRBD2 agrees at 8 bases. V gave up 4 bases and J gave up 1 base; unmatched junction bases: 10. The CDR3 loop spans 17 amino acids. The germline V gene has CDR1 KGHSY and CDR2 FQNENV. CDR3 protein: CASSRGKGAGGTDTQYF. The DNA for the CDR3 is TGTGCCAGCAGCCGAGGGAAAGGAGCGGGGGGCACAGATACGCAGTATTTT.